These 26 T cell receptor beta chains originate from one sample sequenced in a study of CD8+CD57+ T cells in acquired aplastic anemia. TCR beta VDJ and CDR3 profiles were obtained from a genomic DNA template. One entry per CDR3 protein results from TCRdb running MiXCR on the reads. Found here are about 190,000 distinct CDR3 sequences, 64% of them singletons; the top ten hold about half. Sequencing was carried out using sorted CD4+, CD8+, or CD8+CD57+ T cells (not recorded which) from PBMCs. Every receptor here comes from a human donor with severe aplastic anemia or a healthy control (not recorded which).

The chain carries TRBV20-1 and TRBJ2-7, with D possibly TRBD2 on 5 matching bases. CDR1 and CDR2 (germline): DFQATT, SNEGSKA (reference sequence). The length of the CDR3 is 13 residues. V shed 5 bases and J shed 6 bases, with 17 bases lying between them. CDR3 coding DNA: TGCAGTGCTGGAGGACCCCCGATGGCCGAGCAGTACTTC. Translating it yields CSAGGPPMAEQYF.

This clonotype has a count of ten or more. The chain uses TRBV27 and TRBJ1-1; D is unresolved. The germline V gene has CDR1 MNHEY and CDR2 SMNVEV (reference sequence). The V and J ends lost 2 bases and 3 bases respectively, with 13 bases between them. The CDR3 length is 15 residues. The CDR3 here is CASSLGTGWDTEAFF. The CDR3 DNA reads TGTGCCAGCAGTTTAGGAACGGGTTGGGACACTGAAGCTTTCTTT.

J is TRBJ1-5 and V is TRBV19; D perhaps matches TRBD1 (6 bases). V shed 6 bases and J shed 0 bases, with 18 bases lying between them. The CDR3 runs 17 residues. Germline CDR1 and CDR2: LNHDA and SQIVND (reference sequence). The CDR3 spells CASSSQAGDGSNQPQHF. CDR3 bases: TGTGCCAGTAGCTCTCAGGCAGGGGACGGTAGCAATCAGCCCCAGCATTTT.

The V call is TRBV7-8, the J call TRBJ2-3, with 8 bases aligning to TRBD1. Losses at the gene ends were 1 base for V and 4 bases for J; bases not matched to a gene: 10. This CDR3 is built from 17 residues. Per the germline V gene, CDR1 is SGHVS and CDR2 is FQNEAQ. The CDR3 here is CASSLVPQGAPPDTQYF. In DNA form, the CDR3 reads TGTGCCAGCAGCTTAGTACCTCAGGGGGCCCCACCAGATACGCAGTATTTT. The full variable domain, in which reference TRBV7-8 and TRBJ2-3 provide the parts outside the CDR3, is GAGVSQSPRYKVAKRGQDVALRCDPISGHVSLFWYQQALGQGPEFLTYFQNEAQLDKSGLPSDRFFAERPEGSVSTLKIQRTQQEDSAVYLCASSLVPQGAPPDTQYFGPGTRLTVL.

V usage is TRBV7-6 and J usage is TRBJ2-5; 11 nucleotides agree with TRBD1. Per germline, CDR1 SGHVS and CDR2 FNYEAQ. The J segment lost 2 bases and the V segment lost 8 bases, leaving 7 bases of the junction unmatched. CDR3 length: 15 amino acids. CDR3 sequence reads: CASGRGTGGQETQYF. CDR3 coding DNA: TGTGCCAGCGGACGCGGGACAGGGGGACAAGAGACCCAGTACTTC.

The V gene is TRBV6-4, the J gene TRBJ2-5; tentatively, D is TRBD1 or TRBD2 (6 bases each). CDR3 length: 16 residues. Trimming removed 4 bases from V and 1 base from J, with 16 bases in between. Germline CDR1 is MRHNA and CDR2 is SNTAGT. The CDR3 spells CASSVRAEGGQETQYF. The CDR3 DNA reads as TGTGCCAGCAGTGTAAGGGCGGAGGGGGGCCAAGAGACCCAGTACTTC.

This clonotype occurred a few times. Written as DNA, the CDR3 is TGTGCCAGCAGCTCCGCGTTGACGCAGTATTTT. Amino acids: CASSSALTQYF. The chain joins TRBV7-8 to TRBJ2-3, with D uncertain. V was clipped by 4 bases and J by 9 bases, with 8 bases between them. This CDR3 spans 11 amino acids. CDR1 is SGHVS, CDR2 FQNEAQ, per germline.

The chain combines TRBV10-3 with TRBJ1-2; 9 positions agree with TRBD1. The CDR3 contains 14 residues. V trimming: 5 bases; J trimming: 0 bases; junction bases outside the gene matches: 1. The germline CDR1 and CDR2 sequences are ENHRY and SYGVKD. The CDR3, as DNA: TGTGCCATCAGTAGACAGGGGGCTAACTATGGCTACACCTTC. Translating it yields CAISRQGANYGYTF.

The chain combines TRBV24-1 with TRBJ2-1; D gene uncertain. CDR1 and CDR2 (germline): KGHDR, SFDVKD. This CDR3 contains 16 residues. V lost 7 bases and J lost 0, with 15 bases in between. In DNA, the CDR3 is TGTGCCACCAGCCATGGAGCGACAAGCTCCTACAATGAGCAGTTCTTC. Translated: CATSHGATSSYNEQFF.

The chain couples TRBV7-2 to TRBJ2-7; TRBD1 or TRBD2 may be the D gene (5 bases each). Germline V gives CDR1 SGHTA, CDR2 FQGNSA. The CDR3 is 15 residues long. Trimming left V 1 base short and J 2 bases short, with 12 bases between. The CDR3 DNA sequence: TGTGCCAGCAGCTTAGTGGCAGGGACCACCTACGAGCAGTACTTC. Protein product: CASSLVAGTTYEQYF.

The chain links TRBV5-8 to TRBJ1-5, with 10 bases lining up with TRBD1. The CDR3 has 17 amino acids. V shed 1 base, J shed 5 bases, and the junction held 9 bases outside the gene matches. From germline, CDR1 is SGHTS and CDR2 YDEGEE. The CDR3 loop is CASSLIVRQGADQPQHF. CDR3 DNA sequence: TGTGCCAGCAGCTTGATAGTGCGACAGGGGGCAGATCAGCCCCAGCATTTT.

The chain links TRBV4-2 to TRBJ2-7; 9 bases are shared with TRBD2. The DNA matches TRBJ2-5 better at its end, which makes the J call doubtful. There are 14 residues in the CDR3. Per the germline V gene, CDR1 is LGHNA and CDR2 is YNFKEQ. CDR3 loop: CASSSSGGRETQYF. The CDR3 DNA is TGTGCCAGCAGCTCCAGCGGGGGGAGGGAGACCCAGTACTTC.

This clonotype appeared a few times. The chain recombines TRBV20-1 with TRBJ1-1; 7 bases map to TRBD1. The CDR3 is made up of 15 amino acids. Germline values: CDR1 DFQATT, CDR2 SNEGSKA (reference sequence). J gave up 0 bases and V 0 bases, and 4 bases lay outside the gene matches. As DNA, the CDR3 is TGCAGTGCTAGAGATGGGACAGTGATGAACACTGAAGCTTTCTTT. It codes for CSARDGTVMNTEAFF.

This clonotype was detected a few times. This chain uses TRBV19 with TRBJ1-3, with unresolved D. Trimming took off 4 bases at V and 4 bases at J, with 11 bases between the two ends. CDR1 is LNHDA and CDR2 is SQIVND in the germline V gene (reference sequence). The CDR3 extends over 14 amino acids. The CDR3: CASSNGGAGNTIYF. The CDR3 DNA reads TGTGCCAGTAGTAACGGTGGAGCCGGAAACACCATATATTTT.

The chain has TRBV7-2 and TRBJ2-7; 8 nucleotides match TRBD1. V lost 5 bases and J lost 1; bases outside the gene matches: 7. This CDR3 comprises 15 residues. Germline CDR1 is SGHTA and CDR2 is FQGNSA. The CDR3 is CASSPWTGISYEQYF. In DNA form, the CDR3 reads TGTGCCAGCAGCCCCTGGACAGGGATTTCCTACGAGCAGTACTTC.

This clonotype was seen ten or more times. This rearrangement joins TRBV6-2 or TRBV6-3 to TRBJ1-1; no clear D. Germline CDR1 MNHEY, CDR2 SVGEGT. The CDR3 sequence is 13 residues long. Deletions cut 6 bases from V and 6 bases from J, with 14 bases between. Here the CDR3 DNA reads TGTGCCAGCAGCCCGGGCCCAGCGGCTGAAGCTTTCTTT. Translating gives CASSPGPAAEAFF.

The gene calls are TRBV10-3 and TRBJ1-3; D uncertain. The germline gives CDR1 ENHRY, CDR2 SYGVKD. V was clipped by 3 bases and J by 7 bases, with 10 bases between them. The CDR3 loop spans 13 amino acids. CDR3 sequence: CAISDVGRNTIYF. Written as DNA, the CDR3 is TGTGCCATCAGTGATGTAGGCCGGAACACCATATATTTT.

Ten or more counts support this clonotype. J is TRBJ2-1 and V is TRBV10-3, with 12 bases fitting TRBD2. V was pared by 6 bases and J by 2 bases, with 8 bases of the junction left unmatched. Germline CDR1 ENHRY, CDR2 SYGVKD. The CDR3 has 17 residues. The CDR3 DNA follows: TGTGCCATCAGCAGCCGGACTAGCGGGGTAACCTACAATGAGCAGTTCTTC. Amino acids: CAISSRTSGVTYNEQFF.

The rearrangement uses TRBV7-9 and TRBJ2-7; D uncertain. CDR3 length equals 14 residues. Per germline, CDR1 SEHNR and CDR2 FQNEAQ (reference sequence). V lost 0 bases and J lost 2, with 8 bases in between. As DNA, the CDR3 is TGTGCCAGCAGCTTAGCCGGCGGAGCCTACGAGCAGTACTTC. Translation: CASSLAGGAYEQYF.

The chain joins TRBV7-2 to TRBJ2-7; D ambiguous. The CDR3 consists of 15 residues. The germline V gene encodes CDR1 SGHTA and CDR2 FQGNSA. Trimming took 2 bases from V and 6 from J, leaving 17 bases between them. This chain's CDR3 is CASSLFSDKVSEQYF. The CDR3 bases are TGTGCCAGCAGCTTATTTTCGGATAAGGTGTCCGAGCAGTACTTC.

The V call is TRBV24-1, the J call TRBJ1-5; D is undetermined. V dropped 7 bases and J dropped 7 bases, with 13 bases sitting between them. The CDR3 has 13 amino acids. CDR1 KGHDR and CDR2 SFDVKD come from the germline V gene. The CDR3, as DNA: TGTGCCACCAGAGGGCCTACCGGCCAGCCCCAGCATTTT. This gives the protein CATRGPTGQPQHF.

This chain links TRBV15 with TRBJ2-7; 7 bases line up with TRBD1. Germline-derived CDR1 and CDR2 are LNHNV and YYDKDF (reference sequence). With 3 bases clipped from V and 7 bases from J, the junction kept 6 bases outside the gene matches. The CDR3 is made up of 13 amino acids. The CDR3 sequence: CATSRSTGLEQYF. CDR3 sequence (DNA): TGTGCCACCAGCAGGTCGACAGGGCTAGAGCAGTACTTC.

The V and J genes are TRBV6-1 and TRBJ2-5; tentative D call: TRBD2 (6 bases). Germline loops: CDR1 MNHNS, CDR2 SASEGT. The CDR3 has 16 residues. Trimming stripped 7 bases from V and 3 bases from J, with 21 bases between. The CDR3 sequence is CASKHTGLAKKETQYF. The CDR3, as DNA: TGTGCCAGCAAACACACCGGTCTAGCGAAAAAAGAGACCCAGTACTTC.

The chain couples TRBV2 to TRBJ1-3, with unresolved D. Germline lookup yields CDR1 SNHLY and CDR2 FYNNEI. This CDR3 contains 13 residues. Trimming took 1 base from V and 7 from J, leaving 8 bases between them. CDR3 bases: TGTGCCAGCAGTGAAGGGCCACTTAACACCATATATTTT. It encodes CASSEGPLNTIYF.

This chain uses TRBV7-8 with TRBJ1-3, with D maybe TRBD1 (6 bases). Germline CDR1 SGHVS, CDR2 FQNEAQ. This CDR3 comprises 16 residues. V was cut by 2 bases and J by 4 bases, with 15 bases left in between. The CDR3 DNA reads TGTGCCAGCAGCTTAACAGGGAAGAGGGAAGGAAACACCATATATTTT. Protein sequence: CASSLTGKREGNTIYF. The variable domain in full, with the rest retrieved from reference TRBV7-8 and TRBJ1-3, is GAGVSQSPRYKVAKRGQDVALRCDPISGHVSLFWYQQALGQGPEFLTYFQNEAQLDKSGLPSDRFFAERPEGSVSTLKIQRTQQEDSAVYLCASSLTGKREGNTIYFGEGSWLTVV.

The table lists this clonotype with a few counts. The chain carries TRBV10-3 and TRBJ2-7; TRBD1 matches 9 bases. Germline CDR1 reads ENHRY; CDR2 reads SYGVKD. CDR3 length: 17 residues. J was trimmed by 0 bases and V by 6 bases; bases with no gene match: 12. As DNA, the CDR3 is TGTGCCATCAGGGCTAAGGAACAGGGGGCGAGCTCCTACGAGCAGTACTTC. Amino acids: CAIRAKEQGASSYEQYF.